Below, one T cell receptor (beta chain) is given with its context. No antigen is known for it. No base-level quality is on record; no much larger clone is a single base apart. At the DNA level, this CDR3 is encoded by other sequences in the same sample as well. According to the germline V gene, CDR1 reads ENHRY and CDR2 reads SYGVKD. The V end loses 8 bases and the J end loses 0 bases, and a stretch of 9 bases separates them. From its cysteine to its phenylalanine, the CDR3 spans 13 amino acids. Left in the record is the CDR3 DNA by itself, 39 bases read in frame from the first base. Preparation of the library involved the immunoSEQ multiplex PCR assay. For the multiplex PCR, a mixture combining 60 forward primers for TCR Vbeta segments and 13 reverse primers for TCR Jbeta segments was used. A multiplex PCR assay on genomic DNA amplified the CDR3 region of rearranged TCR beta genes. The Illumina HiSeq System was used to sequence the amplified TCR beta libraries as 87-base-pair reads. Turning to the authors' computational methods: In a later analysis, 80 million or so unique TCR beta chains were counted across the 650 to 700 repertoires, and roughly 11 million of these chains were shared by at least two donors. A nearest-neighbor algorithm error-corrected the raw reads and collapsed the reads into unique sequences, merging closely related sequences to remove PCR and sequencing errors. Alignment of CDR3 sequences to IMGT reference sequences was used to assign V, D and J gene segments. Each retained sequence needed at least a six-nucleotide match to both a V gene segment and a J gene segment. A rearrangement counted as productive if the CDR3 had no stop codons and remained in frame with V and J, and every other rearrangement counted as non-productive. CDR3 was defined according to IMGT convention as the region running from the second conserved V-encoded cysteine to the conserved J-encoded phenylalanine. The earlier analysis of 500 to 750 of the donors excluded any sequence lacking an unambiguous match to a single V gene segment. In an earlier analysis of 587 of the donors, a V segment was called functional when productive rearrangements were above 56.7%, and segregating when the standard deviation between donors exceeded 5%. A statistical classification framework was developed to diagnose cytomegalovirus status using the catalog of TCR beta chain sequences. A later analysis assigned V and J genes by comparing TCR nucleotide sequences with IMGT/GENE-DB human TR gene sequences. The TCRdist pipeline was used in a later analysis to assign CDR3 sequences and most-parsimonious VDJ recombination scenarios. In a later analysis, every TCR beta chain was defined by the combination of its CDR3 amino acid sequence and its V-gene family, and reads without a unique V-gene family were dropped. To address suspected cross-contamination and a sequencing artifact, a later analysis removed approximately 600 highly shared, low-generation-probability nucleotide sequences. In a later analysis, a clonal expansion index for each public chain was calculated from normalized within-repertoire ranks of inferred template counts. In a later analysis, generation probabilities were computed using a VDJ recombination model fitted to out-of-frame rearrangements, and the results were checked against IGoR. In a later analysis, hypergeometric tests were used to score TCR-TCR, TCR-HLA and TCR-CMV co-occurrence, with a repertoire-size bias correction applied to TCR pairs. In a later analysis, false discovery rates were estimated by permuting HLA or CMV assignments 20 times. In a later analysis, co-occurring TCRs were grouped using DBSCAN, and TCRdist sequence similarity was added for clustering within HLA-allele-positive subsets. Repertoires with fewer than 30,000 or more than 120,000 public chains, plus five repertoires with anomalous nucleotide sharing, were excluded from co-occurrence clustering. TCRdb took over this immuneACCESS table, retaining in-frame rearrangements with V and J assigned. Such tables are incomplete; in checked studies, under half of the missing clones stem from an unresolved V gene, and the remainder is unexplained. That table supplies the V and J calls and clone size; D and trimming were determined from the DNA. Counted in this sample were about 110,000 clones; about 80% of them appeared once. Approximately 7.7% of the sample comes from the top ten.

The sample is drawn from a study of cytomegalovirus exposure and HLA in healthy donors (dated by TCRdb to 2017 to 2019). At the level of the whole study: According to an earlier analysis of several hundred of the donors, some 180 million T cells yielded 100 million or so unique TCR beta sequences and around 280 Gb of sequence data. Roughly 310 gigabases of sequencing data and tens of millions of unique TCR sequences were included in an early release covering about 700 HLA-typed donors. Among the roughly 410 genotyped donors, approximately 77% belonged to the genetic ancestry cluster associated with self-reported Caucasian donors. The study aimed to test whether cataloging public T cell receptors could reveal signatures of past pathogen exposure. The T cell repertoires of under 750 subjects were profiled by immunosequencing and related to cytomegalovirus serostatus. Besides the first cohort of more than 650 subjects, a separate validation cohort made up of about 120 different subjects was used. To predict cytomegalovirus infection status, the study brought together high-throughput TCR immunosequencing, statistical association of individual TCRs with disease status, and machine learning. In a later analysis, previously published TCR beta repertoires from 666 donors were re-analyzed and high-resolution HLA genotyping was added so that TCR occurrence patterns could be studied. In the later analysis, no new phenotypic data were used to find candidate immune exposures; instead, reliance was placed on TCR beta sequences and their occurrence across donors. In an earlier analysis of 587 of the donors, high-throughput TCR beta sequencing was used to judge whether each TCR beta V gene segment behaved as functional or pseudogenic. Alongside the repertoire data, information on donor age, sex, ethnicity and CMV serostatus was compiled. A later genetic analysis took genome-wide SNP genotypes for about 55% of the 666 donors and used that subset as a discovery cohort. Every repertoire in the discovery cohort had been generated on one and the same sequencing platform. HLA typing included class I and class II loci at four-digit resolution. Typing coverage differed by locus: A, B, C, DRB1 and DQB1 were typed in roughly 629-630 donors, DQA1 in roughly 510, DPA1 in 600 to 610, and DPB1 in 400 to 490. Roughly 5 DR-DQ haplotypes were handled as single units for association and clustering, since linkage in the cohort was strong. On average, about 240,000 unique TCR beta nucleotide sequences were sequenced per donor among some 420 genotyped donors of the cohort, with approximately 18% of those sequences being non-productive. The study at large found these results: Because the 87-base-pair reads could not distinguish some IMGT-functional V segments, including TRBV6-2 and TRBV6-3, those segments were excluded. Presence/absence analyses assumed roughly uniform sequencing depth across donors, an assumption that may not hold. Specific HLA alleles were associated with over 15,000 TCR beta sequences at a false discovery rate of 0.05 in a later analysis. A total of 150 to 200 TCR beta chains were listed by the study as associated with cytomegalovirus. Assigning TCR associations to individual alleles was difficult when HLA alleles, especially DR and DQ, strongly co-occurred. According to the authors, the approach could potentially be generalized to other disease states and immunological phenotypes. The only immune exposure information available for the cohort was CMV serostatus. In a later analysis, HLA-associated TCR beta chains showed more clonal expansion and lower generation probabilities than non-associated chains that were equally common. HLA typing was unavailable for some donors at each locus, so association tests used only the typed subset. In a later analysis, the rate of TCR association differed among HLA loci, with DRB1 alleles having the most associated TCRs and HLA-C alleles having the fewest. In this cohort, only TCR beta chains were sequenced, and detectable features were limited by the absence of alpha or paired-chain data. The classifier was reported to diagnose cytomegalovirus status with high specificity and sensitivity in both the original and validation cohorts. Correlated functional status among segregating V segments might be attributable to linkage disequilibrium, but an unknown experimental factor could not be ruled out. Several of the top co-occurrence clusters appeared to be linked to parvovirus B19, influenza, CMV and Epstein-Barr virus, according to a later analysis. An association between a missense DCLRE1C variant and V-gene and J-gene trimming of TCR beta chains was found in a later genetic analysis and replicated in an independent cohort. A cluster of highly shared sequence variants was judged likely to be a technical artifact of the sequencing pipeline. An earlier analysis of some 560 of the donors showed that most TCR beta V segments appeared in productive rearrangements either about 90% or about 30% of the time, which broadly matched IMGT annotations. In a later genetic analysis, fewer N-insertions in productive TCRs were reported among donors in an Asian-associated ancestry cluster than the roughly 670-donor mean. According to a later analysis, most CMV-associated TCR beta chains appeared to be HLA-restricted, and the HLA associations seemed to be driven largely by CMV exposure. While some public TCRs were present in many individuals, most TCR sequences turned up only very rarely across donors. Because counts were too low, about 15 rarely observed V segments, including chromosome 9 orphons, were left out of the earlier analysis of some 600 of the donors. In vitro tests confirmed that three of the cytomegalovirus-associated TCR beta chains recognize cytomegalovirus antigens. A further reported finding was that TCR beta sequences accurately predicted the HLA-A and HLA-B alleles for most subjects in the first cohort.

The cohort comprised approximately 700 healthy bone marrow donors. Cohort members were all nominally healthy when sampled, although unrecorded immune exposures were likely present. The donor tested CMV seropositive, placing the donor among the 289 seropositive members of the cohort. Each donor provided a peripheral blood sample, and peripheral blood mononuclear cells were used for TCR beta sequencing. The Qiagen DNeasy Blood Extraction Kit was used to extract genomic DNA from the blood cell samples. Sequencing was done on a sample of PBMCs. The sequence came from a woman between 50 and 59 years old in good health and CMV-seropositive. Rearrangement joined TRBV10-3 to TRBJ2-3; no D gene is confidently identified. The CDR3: CAIGGTSTDTQYF. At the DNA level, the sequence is TGTGCCATCGGCGGAACTAGCACAGATACGCAGTATTTT.